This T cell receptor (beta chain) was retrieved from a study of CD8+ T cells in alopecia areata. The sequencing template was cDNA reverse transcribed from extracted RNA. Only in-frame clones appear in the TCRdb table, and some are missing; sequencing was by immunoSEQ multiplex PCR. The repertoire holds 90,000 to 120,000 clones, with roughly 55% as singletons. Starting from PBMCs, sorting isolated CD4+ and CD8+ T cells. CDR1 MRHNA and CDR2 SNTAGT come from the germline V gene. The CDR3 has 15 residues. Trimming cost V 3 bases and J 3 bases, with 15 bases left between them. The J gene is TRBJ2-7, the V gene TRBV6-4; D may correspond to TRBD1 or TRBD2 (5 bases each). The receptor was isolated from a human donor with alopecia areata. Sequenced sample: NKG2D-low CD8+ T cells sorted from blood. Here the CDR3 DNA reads TGTGCCAGCAGTGAAAGAGGGCAGGGAAGCTACGAGCAGTACTTC. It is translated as CASSERGQGSYEQYF.